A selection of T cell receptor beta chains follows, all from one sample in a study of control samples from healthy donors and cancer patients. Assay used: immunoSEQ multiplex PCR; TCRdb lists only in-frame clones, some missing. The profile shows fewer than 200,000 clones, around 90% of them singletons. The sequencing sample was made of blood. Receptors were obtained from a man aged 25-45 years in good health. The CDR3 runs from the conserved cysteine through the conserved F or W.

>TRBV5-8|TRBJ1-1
CASSLLGGAEAFF
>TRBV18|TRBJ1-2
CASSPGDSRGYTF
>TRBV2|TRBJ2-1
CASRELAGGNNEQFF
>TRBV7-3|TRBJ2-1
CASSLNGGRRNEQFF
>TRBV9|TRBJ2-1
CASSAHRGRSYEQFF
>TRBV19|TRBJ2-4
CASSLLAAAKNIQYF
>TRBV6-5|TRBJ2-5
CASSKFDGRETQYF
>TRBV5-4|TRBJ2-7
CASSLGSGLAGEAYEQYF
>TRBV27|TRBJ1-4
CASSSTGTGWGKLFF
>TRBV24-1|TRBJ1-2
CATSPQDRVSGYTF
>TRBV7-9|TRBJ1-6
CASSPAGVNSPLHF
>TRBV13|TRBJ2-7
CASSFGTVSDQYF
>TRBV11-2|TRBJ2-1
CASSLDKAWKSSYNEQFF
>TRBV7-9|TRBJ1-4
CASSFGQPMGELFF
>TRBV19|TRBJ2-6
CASSIGPAGANVLTF
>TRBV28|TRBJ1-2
CASNGGQGARGYTF
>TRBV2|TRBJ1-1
CASSELSLGFNTEAFF
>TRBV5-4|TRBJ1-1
CASSLDTGAGQGRAFF
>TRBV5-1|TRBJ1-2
CASSQDAGAKYGYTF
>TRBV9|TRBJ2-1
CASSVGPSEQFF
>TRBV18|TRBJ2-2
CASSPLPGQTTGELFF
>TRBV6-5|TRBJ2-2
CASRGGIDTGELFF
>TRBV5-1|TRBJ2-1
CASSVQGTVNNEQFF
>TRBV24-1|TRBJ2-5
CATSDLTGQGAETQYF
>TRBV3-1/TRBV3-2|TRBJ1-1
CASSQAMSMNTEAFF
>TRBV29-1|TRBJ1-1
CSVEWNTEAFF
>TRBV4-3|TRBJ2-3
CASSRQDTDTQYF
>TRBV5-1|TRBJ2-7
CPQCLRTALSYEQYF
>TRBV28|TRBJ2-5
CASGSRETQYF
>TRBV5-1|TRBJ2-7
CASSSGTSGRENEQYF
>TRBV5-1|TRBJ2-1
CASSSPLASSYNEQFF
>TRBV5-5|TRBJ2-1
CASSLGRDLGYNEQFF
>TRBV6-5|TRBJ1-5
CASRLGGQPQHF
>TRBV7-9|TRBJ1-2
CASTPESSYGYTF
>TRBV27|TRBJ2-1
CASISPGRKSNEQFF
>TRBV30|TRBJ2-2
CAWSVQRYTGELFF
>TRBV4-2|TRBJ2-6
CASSHPTGSGANVLTF
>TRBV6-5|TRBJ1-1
CASRRQGIVSEAFF
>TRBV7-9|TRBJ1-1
CASSLVEVNTEAFF
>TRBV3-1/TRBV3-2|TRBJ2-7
CASSQGWDYEQYF
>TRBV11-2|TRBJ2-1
CASSLKGPLLSDEQFF